A single sample is the source of the 7 T cell receptor beta chains below, sequenced in a study of blood T cell repertoires in COVID-19. Libraries were prepared by immunoSEQ multiplex PCR; TCRdb keeps only in-frame clonotypes and omits some of them. The table includes roughly 250,000 clones, 88% detected once. The sequencing sample was made of peripheral blood. All receptors come from a man aged 60 to 69 who had recovered from COVID-19.

The chain joins TRBV6-5 to TRBJ1-5; D gene ambiguous. CDR3 length: 14 residues. V was cut by 6 bases and J by 1 base, with 10 bases left in between. Germline assignment: CDR1 MNHEY and CDR2 SVGAGI. The CDR3 bases are TGTGCCAGCAGCCCCACGAGGAGCAATCAGCCCCAGCATTTT. Translated, it gives CASSPTRSNQPQHF.

This clone occurred a few times. This sequence joins TRBV6-5 and TRBJ1-4, with D unclear. V shed 2 bases and J shed 8 bases, with 18 bases lying between them. The CDR3 runs to 16 residues. CDR1 and CDR2 (germline): MNHEY, SVGAGI. CDR3 bases: TGTGCCAGCAGTTACACCCTAGCCCGTCTTGGCGAAAAACTGTTTTTT. It is translated as CASSYTLARLGEKLFF.

This chain uses TRBV5-1 with TRBJ1-6; D remains ambiguous. V was cut by 4 bases and J by 8 bases, with 10 bases left in between. The CDR3 length is 13 residues. Germline values: CDR1 SGHRS, CDR2 YFSETQ. CDR3 protein: CASSLGGDSPLHF. The CDR3 bases are TGCGCCAGCAGCCTGGGCGGTGATTCACCCCTCCACTTT.

The chain joins TRBV7-9 to TRBJ1-6; 7 bases are shared with TRBD1. The length of the CDR3 is 14 residues. Per germline, CDR1 SEHNR and CDR2 FQNEAQ (reference sequence). The J segment lost 10 bases and the V segment lost 5 bases, leaving 8 bases of the junction unmatched. CDR3: CASSPWTGGSPLHF. The CDR3 DNA is TGTGCCAGCAGCCCCTGGACAGGCGGATCACCCCTCCACTTT.

This chain uses TRBV12-3 or TRBV12-4 with TRBJ2-5; a weak D match, TRBD2 (6 bases). This CDR3 has 13 residues. Between the trimmed V and J ends, which lost 8 bases and 6 bases, there was a span of 16 bases. CDR3 sequence: CASYLGAGKTQYF. The CDR3 DNA follows: TGTGCCAGCTACCTAGGGGCGGGGAAGACCCAGTACTTC.

This chain connects TRBV25-1 to TRBJ2-7; no definite D call. Germline V gene lookup returns CDR1 MGHDK and CDR2 SYGVNS. The CDR3 covers 12 residues. The V end lost 5 bases, the J end lost 3 bases, and 8 bases lay between the germline ends. The CDR3 bases are TGTGCCAGCAGTCTTGCCAGCTACGAGCAGTACTTC. Protein sequence: CASSLASYEQYF.

This clone was seen only a few times. The chain couples TRBV30 to TRBJ1-6; D might be TRBD1 (5 bases). The CDR3 contains 13 residues. V was shortened by 0 bases and J by 10 bases, with 10 bases between the two germline ends. The germline CDR1 and CDR2 sequences are GTSNPN and SVGIG (reference sequence). The CDR3 here is CAWSVGAESPLHF. The CDR3 DNA reads as TGTGCCTGGAGTGTAGGGGCGGAGTCACCCCTCCACTTT. The full variable domain, with the rest looked up from reference TRBV30 and TRBJ1-6, is SQTIHQWPATLVQPVGSPLSLECTVEGTSNPNLYWYRQAAGRGLQLLFYSVGIGQISSEVPQNLSASRPQDRQFILSSKKLLLSDSGFYLCAWSVGAESPLHFGNGTRLTVT.